This passage covers 19 T cell receptor beta chains from one sample sequenced in a study of shared clonotypes between healthy human individuals. Method: immunoSEQ multiplex PCR; TCRdb's copy keeps in-frame clones and lacks some. The data contain over a million clones, about 98.5% of them singletons. The sequenced material came from naive CD4+ T cells sorted from blood. Sample subset: CD45RA+ positively selected. Source of these receptors: a man aged 30 to 45 in good health.

This chain joins TRBV27 and TRBJ2-7; 9 nucleotides agree with TRBD1. The CDR3 is made up of 14 amino acids. V lost 4 bases to trimming and J lost 4 bases; unmatched junction nucleotides: 5. Germline CDR1 and CDR2: MNHEY and SMNVEV (reference sequence). CDR3: CASSSQGAQYEQYF. For the CDR3, the DNA is TGTGCCAGCAGTTCACAGGGGGCACAGTACGAGCAGTACTTC.

The chain recombines TRBV7-2 with TRBJ2-3, with D perhaps TRBD2 (6 bases). The CDR3 sequence is 15 residues long. Germline-derived CDR1 and CDR2 are SGHTA and FQGNSA. V was trimmed by 1 base and J by 2 bases, leaving 10 bases between them. CDR3 nucleotide sequence: TGTGCCAGCAGCTTAGTAGCGGTCCACACAGATACGCAGTATTTT. Its protein product is CASSLVAVHTDTQYF. The full variable domain, in which reference TRBV7-2 and TRBJ2-3 provide the parts outside the CDR3, is GAGVSQSPSNKVTEKGKDVELRCDPISGHTALYWYRQSLGQGLEFLIYFQGNSAPDKSGLPSDRFSAERTGGSVSTLTIQRTQQEDSAVYLCASSLVAVHTDTQYFGPGTRLTVL.

The chain links TRBV7-3 to TRBJ2-2; the D gene is possibly TRBD2 (6 bases). Trimming took off 1 base at V and 1 base at J, with 10 bases between the two ends. CDR1 is SGHTA and CDR2 is FQGTGA in the germline V gene. The CDR3 spans 16 residues. CDR3 sequence (DNA): TGTGCCAGCAGCTTAATCTCGCGGGAGAACACCGGGGAGCTGTTTTTT. This codes for CASSLISRENTGELFF.

The chain links TRBV7-3 to TRBJ2-7; tentative D call: TRBD1 (6 bases). The CDR3 has 13 amino acids. Germline V gene sequence: CDR1 SGHTA, CDR2 FQGTGA. Trimming shortened V by 5 bases and J by 5 bases, and 13 bases separated the two germline ends. The CDR3 spells CASSHTQGNEQYF. The DNA for the CDR3 is TGTGCCAGCAGCCACACGCAGGGGAACGAGCAGTACTTC.

The chain is built from TRBV28 and TRBJ2-1; 7 bases fit TRBD2. Trimming cost V 7 bases and J 0 bases; bases outside gene matches: 6. The CDR3 contains 15 residues. Germline V gene lookup returns CDR1 MDHEN and CDR2 SYDVKM. CDR3 sequence reads: CASIDERGSYNEQFF. CDR3 DNA: TGTGCCAGCATCGACGAGCGGGGCTCCTACAATGAGCAGTTCTTC.

The V call is TRBV27, the J call TRBJ2-7; TRBD2 matches at 14 bases. V shed 4 bases, J shed 2 bases, and the junction held 13 bases outside the gene matches. The CDR3 totals 19 residues. CDR1 is MNHEY and CDR2 is SMNVEV in the germline V gene (reference sequence). The CDR3 bases are TGTGCCAGCAGTTACCGCCGGACTAGCGGGAGGATCGGCCCCTACGAGCAGTACTTC. It yields the protein CASSYRRTSGRIGPYEQYF.

CDR3 nucleotide sequence: TGTGCCAGCAGCTCCCGTCGGGACAGGGGGAGAGAGCAGTACTTC. It yields the protein CASSSRRDRGREQYF. The genes are TRBV7-7 and TRBJ2-7, with 11 bases that match TRBD1. V lost 4 bases and J lost 7; bases outside the gene matches: 9. This CDR3 is built from 15 residues. Germline-derived CDR1 and CDR2 are SSHAT and FNYEAQ (reference sequence).

DNA of the CDR3: TGTGCCAGTAGTCGGGGGGGAGCGGGAATTGTAGGTGAGCAGTTCTTC. As protein: CASSRGGAGIVGEQFF. The V gene is TRBV19, the J gene TRBJ2-1, with TRBD2 matching over 8 bases. V shed 5 bases, J shed 9 bases, and the junction held 15 bases outside the gene matches. This CDR3 is 16 amino acids long. Germline CDR1 is LNHDA and CDR2 is SQIVND (reference sequence).

This rearrangement joins TRBV2 to TRBJ2-2, with 8 bases matching TRBD2. With V trimmed by 2 bases and J by 2 bases, 4 bases remained unmatched. The CDR3 extends over 16 amino acids. Germline CDR1 reads SNHLY; CDR2 reads FYNNEI. The CDR3 DNA is TGTGCCAGCAGTGAAAGAGCGGGAGTAAACACCGGGGAGCTGTTTTTT. It translates to CASSERAGVNTGELFF.

With respect to this clone: Within the sample, other DNA sequences also encode this same CDR3. This sequence joins TRBV9 and TRBJ2-5; 7 nucleotides line up with TRBD1. The CDR3 covers 14 residues. Germline CDR1 and CDR2: SGDLS and YYNGEE. The trim removed 0 bases at V and 1 base at J, leaving 0 bases unmatched. Here the CDR3 reads CASSVAGGQETQYF. CDR3 coding DNA: TGTGCCAGCAGCGTAGCAGGGGGCCAAGAGACCCAGTACTTC.

The chain couples TRBV5-4 to TRBJ2-3; D is undetermined. The CDR3 is 14 amino acids. In germline, CDR1 is SGHNT, CDR2 YYREEE (reference sequence). The V end was cut by 0 bases, the J end by 3 bases, with 8 bases between. CDR3 nucleotide sequence: TGTGCCAGCAGCTTGGTTGCAGAAACAGATACGCAGTATTTT. This encodes CASSLVAETDTQYF. Using reference TRBV5-4 and TRBJ2-3 for the parts outside the CDR3, the full variable domain is ETGVTQSPTHLIKTRGQQVTLRCSSQSGHNTVSWYQQALGQGPQFIFQYYREEENGRGNFPPRFSGLQFPNYSSELNVNALELDDSALYLCASSLVAETDTQYFGPGTRLTVL.

The rearrangement links TRBV28 to TRBJ2-5, with TRBD1 identical over 8 bases. The V gene's germline CDR1 is MDHEN and CDR2 SYDVKM. V shed 6 bases, J shed 0 bases, and the junction held 9 bases outside the gene matches. The CDR3 spans 16 residues. The CDR3 region is CASRNTGGGHQETQYF. The CDR3 region has the DNA TGTGCCAGCAGAAACACAGGGGGTGGTCACCAAGAGACCCAGTACTTC.

This clone has a single count. The chain links TRBV2 to TRBJ2-2, with TRBD2 as a possible D gene (5 bases). In germline, CDR1 is SNHLY, CDR2 FYNNEI. V shed 8 bases and J shed 4 bases, with 14 bases lying between them. The CDR3 totals 14 residues. This CDR3 reads CASERESGTGELFF. CDR3 in DNA: TGTGCCAGCGAAAGGGAGTCGGGCACCGGGGAGCTGTTTTTT.

This clone has a single count. This CDR3 is CASQTVHGYTF. The CDR3 DNA reads TGTGCCAGCCAGACAGTTCATGGCTACACCTTC. The rearrangement joins TRBV6-5 to TRBJ1-2, with D maybe TRBD1 (5 bases). Germline lookup yields CDR1 MNHEY and CDR2 SVGAGI. The CDR3 is 11 residues long. V was shortened by 8 bases and J by 6 bases, with 10 bases between the two germline ends.

The chain is built from TRBV7-6 and TRBJ2-7; D is ambiguous. CDR1 and CDR2 (germline): SGHVS, FNYEAQ. The length of the CDR3 is 12 residues. V was clipped by 2 bases and J by 2 bases, with 4 bases between them. CDR3: CASSLSAYEQYF. The CDR3 region has the DNA TGTGCCAGCAGCTTATCGGCCTACGAGCAGTACTTC.

The V and J genes are TRBV19 and TRBJ2-7; TRBD1 matches at 7 bases. The CDR3 extends over 16 amino acids. From germline, CDR1 is LNHDA and CDR2 SQIVND (reference sequence). With 5 bases clipped from V and 3 bases from J, the junction kept 13 bases outside the gene matches. CDR3: CASSVTGVGRGYEQYF. The CDR3 DNA follows: TGTGCCAGTAGTGTTACAGGGGTAGGGAGAGGCTACGAGCAGTACTTC.

V gene TRBV21-1 combines with J gene TRBJ2-7; the table names TRBD1, a call not compared with the DNA. TRBV21-1 is a recognized pseudogene. The CDR3 sequence is 18 residues long. The CDR3 region has the DNA TGTGCCAGCAGCGACCACGACAGGGAGCCCCCCCTTACTTACGAGCAGTACTTC. Amino acid sequence: CASSDHDREPPLTYEQYF.

The chain couples TRBV5-4 to TRBJ2-6; 9 bases map to TRBD2. V dropped 4 bases and J dropped 0; count of bases not matched to a gene: 2. CDR1 and CDR2 from the germline V gene are SGHNT and YYREEE (reference sequence). This CDR3 region has 16 residues. CDR3 in DNA: TGTGCCAGCAGCCTTAGCGGGGGCTCTGGGGCCAACGTCCTGACTTTC. Protein product: CASSLSGGSGANVLTF.

CDR3 amino acids: CAWSTHRVGGNQPQHF. The CDR3 nucleotides read TGTGCCTGGAGTACGCACAGGGTCGGCGGCAATCAGCCCCAGCATTTT. The gene calls are TRBV30 and TRBJ1-5; possible D gene TRBD1, 6 bases. Trimming cost V 2 bases and J 2 bases, with 16 bases left between them. CDR1 and CDR2 (germline): GTSNPN, SVGIG (reference sequence). This CDR3 has 16 amino acids.